The clone carrying this TCR beta chain showed up just once. The data stem from a study of blood T cell repertoires in COVID-19. For the study at large: COVID-19 samples, acute and convalescent, were from the United States, Italy and Spain. PBMCs, B-cell-depleted T cells, or T cells provided the cDNA or gDNA that made up the material.

Authors' analysis steps: From reference gene primer amplification, estimates of nucleated cell counts were derived. The repertoire was sequenced with immunoSEQ multiplex PCR; TCRdb's copy has only in-frame clones and lacks some. The DNA gave D and trimming, while V, J and clone size come from that table. The sample shows over 100,000 clones, under 90% of them seen only once. This TCR was recovered from a woman aged 70-85 years with acute or convalescent COVID-19. The sequenced sample was peripheral blood.

The chain's CDR3 is CASAEQGGLLGSYNEQFF. Here the CDR3 DNA reads TGTGCCAGTGCCGAACAGGGGGGCCTCCTAGGCTCCTACAATGAGCAGTTCTTC. This chain links TRBV27 with TRBJ2-1; 8 nucleotides match TRBD1. V lost 9 bases, J lost 0 bases, and 16 bases stayed unmatched. There are 18 residues in the CDR3. Germline V gene lookup returns CDR1 MNHEY and CDR2 SMNVEV (reference sequence).